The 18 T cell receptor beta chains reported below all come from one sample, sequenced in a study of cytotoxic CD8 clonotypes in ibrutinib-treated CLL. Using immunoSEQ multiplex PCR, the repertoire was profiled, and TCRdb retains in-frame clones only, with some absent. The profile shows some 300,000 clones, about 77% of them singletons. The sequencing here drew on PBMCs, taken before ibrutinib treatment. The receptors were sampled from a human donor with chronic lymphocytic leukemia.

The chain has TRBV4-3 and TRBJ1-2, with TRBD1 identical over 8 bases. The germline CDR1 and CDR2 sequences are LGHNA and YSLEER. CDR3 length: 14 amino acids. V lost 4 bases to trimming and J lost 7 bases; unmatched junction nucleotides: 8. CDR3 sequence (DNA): TGCGCCAGCAGCCTAACCGGGACAGGCACTGGCTACACCTTC. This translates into CASSLTGTGTGYTF.

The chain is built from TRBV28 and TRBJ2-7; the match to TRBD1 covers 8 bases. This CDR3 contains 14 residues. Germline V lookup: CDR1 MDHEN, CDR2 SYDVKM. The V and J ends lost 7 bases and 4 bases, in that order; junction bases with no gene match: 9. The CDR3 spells CASKSTGDFYEQYF. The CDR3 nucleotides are TGTGCCAGCAAATCGACAGGGGACTTTTACGAGCAGTACTTC.

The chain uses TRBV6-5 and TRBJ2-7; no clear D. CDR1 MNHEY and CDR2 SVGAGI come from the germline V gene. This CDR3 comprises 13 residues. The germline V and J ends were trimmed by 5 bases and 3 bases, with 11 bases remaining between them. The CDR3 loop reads CASSITVDYEQYF. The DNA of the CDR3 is TGTGCCAGCAGTATCACGGTTGACTACGAGCAGTACTTC.

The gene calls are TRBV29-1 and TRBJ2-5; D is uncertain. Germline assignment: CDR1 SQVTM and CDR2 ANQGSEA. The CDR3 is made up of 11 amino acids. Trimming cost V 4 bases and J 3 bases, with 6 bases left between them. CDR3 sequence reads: CSVVPEETQYF. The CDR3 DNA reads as TGCAGCGTTGTACCGGAAGAGACCCAGTACTTC.

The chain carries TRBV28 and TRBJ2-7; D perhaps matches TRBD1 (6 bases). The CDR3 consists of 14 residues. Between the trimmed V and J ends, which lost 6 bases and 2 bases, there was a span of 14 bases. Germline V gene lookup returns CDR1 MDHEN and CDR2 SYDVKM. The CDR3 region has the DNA TGTGCCAGCAGGACACCCGGGACAACCTACGAGCAGTACTTC. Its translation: CASRTPGTTYEQYF.

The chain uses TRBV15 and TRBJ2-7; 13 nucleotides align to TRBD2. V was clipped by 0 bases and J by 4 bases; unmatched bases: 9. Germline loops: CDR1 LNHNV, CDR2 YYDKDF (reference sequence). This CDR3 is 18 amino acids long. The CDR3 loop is CATSRDPGLAGEAYEQYF. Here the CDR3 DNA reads TGTGCCACCAGCAGAGACCCTGGACTAGCGGGAGAGGCTTACGAGCAGTACTTC.

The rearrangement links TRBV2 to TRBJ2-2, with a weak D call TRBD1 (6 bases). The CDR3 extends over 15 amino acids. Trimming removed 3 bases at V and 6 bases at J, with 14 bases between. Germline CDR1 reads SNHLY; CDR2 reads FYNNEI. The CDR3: CASSDRGLFAGELFF. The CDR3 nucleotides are TGTGCCAGCAGTGACAGGGGCCTTTTTGCCGGGGAGCTGTTTTTT.

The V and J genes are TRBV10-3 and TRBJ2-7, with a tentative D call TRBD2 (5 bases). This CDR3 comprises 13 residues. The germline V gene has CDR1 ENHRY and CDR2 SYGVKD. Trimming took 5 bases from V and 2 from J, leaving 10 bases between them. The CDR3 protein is CAISLAGPYEQYF. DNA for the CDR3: TGTGCCATCAGTCTGGCGGGCCCCTACGAGCAGTACTTC.

The CDR3 bases are TGTGCCAGCAGCTTATTTACACACCAAACAACCTACGAGCAGTACTTC. The encoded protein is CASSLFTHQTTYEQYF. V is TRBV11-2 and J is TRBJ2-7; D is ambiguous. From germline, CDR1 is SGHAT and CDR2 FQNNGV. V dropped 2 bases and J dropped 2 bases, with 16 bases sitting between them. CDR3 size: 16 residues.

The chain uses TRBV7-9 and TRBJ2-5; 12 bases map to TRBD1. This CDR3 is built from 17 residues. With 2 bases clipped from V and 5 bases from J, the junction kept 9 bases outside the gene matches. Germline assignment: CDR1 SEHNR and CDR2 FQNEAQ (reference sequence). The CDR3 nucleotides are TGTGCCAGCAGCTTAACCCCGGGACAGGGGGCGAAGGAGACCCAGTACTTC. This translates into CASSLTPGQGAKETQYF.

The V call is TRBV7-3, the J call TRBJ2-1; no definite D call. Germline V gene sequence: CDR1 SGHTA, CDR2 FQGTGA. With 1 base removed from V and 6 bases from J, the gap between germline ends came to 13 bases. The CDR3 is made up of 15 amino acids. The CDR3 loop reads CASSLNLGRSNEQFF. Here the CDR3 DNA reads TGTGCCAGCAGCTTAAATCTCGGCAGGAGCAATGAGCAGTTCTTC.

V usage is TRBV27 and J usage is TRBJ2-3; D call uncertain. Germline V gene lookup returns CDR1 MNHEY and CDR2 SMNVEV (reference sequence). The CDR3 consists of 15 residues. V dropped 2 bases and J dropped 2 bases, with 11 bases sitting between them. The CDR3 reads CASSLQVGYTDTQYF. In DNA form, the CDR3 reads TGTGCCAGCAGTTTACAGGTTGGGTACACAGATACGCAGTATTTT.

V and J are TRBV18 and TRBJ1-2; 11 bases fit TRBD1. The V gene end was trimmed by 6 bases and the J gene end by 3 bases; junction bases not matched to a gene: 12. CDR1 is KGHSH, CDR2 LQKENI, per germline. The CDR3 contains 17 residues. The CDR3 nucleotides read TGTGCCAGCTCCCCGGTTTTCTGGACAGGGGGCGACTATGGCTACACCTTC. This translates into CASSPVFWTGGDYGYTF.

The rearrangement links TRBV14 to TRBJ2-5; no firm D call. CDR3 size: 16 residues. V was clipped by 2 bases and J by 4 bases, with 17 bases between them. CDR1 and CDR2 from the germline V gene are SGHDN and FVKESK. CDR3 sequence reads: CASSQITGPLGETQYF. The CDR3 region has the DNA TGTGCCAGCAGCCAAATCACCGGGCCCCTGGGAGAGACCCAGTACTTC.

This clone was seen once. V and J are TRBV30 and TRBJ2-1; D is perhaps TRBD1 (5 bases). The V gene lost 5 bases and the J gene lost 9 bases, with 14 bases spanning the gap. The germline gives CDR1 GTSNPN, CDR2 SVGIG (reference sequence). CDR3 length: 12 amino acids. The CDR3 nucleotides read TGTGCCTGGGGGTCAACCAGGGTTGAGCAGTTCTTC. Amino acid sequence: CAWGSTRVEQFF.

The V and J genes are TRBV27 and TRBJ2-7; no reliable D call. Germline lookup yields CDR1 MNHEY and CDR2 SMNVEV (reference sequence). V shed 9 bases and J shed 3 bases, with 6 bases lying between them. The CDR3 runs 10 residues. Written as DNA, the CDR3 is TGTGCCAGGAATTGCTACGAGCAGTACTTC. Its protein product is CARNCYEQYF.

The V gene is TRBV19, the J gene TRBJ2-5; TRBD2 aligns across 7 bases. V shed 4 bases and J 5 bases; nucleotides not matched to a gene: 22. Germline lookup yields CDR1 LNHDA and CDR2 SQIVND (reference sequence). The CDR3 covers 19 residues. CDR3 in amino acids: CASSKFHGLAEGNRETQYF. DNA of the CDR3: TGTGCCAGTAGTAAATTTCATGGGCTAGCGGAGGGAAATCGGGAGACCCAGTACTTC.

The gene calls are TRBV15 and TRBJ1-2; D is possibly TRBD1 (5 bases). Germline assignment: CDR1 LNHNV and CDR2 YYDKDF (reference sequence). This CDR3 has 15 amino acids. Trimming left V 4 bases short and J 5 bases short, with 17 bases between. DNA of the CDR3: TGTGCCACCAGCACCTCGGATATTGGGGGTTATGGCTACACCTTC. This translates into CATSTSDIGGYGYTF.